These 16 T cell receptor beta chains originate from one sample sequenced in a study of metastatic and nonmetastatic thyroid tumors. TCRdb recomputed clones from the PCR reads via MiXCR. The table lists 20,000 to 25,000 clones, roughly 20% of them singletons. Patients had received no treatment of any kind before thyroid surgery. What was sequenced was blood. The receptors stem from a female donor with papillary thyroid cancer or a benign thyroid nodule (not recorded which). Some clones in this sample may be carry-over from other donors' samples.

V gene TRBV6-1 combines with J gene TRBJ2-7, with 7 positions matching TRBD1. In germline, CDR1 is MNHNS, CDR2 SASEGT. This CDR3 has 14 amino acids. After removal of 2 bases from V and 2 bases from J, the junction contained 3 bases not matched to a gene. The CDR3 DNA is TGTGCCAGCAGTGAATTACAGGGGACCTACGAGCAGTACTTC. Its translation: CASSELQGTYEQYF.

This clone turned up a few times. This chain's CDR3 is CASRPGQGPFNYGYTF. DNA for the CDR3: TGTGCCAGCAGACCGGGACAGGGACCCTTTAACTATGGCTACACCTTC. The rearrangement links TRBV6-1 to TRBJ1-2, with TRBD1 identical over 9 bases. The germline V gene has CDR1 MNHNS and CDR2 SASEGT. The CDR3 sequence is 16 residues long. The V segment lost 6 bases and the J segment 1 base; nucleotides outside the gene matches: 9.

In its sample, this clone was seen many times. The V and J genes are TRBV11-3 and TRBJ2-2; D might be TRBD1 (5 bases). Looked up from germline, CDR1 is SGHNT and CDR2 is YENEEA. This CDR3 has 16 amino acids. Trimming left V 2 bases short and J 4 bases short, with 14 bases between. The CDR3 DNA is TGTGCCAGCAGCTTATCCCCCGGAAGGGGCACCGGGGAGCTGTTTTTT. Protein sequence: CASSLSPGRGTGELFF.

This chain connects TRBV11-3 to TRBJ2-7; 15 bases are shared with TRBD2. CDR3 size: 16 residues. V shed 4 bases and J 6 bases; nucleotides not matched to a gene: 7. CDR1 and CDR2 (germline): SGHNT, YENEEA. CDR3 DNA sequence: TGTGCCAGCAGCTGGAGAGGACTAGCGGGAGGGGTCGAGCAGTACTTC. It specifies CASSWRGLAGGVEQYF.

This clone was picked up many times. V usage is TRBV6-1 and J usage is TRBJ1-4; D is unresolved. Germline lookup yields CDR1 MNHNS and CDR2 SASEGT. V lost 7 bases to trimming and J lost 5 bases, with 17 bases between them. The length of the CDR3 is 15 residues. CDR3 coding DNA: TGTGCCAGCACCAAACGGGGAATTCAAAATGAAAAACTGTTTTTT. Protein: CASTKRGIQNEKLFF.

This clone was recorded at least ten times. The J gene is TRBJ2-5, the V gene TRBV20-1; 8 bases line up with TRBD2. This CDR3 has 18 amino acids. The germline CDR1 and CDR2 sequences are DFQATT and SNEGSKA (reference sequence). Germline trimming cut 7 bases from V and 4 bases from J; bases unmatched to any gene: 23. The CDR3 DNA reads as TGCAGTGTTCAATCCCGTTGGGCGGGAGGCCGATTGTTAGAGACCCAGTACTTC. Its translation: CSVQSRWAGGRLLETQYF.

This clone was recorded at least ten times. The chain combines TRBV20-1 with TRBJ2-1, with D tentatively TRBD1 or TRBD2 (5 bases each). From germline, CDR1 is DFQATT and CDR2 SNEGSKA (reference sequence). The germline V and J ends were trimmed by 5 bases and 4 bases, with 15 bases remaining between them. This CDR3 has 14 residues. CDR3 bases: TGCAGTGCTCTTAGCGACAGATATTACAATGAGCAGTTCTTC. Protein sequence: CSALSDRYYNEQFF.

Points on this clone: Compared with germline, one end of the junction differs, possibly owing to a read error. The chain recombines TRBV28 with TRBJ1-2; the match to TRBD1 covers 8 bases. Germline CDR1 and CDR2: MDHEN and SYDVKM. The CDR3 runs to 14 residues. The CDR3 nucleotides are TGTGCCAGCAGTCTTCGGGGACAGGTAGATGGTTACACCTTC. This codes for CASSLRGQVDGYTF.

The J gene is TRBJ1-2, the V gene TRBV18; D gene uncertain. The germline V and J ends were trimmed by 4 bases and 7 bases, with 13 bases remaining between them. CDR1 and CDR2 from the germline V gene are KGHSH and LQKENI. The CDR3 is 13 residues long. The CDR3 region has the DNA TGTGCCAGCTCACGCCCCCAGAGTCCTGGCTACACCTTC. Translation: CASSRPQSPGYTF.

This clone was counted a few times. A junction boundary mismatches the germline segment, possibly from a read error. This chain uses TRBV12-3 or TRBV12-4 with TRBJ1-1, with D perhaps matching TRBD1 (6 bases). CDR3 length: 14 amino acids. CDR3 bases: TGTGCCAACAGTTCACGGATAGGGGGGACTGAAGCTTTCTTT. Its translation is CANSSRIGGTEAFF.

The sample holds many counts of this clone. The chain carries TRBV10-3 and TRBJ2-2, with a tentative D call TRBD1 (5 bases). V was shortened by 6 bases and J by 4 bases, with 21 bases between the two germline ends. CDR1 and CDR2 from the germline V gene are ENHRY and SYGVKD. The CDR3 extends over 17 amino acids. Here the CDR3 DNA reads TGTGCCATCAGCCCGCCAAGCTCCTCGCAGGGCACCGGGGAGCTGTTTTTT. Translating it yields CAISPPSSSQGTGELFF.

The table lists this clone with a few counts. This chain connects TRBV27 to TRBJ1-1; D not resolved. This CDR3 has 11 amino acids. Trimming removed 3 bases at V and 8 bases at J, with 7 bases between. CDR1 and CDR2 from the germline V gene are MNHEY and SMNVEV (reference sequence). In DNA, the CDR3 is TGTGCCAGCAGTTTGGCTTGGGAAGCTTTCTTT. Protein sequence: CASSLAWEAFF.

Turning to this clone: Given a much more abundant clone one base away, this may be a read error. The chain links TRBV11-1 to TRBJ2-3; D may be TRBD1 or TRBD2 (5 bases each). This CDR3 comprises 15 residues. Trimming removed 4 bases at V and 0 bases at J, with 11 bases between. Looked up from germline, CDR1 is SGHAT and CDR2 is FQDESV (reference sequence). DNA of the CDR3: TGTGCCAGCAGCTCGCTTTGGGGGAGCACAGATACGCAGTATTTT. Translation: CASSSLWGSTDTQYF.

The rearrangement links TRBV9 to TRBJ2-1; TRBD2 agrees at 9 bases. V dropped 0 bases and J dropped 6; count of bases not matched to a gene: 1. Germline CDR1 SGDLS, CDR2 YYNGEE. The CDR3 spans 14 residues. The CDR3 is CASSVGTSANEQFF. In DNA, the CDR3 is TGTGCCAGCAGCGTAGGGACTAGCGCCAATGAGCAGTTCTTC. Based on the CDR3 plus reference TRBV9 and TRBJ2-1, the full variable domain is DSGVTQTPKHLITATGQRVTLRCSPRSGDLSVYWYQQSLDQGLQFLIQYYNGEERAKGNILERFSAQQFPDLHSELNLSSLELGDSALYFCASSVGTSANEQFFGPGTRLTVL.

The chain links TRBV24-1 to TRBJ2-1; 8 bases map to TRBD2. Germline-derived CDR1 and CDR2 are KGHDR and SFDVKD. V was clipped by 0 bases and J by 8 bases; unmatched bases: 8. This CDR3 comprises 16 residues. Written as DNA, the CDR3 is TGTGCCACCAGTGATTTGGCTAGCGGGCTAAGCGATGAGCAGTTCTTC. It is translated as CATSDLASGLSDEQFF.

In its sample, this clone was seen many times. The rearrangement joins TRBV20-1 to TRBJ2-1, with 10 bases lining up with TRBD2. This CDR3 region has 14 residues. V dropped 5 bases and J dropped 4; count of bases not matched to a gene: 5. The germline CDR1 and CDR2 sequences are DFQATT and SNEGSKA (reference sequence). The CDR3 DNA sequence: TGCAGTGCTCCACTAGCGGGAAGGTACAATGAGCAGTTCTTC. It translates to CSAPLAGRYNEQFF.